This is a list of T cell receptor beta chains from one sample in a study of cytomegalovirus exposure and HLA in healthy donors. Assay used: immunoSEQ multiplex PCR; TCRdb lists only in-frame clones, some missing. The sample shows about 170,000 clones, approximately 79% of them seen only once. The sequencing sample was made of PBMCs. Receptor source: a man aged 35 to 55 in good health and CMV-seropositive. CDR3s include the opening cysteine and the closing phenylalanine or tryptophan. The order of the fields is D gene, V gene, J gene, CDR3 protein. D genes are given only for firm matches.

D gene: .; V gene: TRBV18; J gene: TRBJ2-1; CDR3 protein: CASSPPAAGEQFF
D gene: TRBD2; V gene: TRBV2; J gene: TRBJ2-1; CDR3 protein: CAGLGLAGGKTYNEQFF
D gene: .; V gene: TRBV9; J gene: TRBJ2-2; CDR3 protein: CASRGLDTGELFF
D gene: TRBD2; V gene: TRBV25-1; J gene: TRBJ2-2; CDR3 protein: CASSEGGRRTGELFF
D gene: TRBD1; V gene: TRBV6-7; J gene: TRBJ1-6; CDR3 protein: CASRTGTAVNSPLHF
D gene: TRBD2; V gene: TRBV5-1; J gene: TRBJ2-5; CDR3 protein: CASSAAGEETQYF
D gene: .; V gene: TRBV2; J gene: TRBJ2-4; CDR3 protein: CASTRTVLAKNIQYF
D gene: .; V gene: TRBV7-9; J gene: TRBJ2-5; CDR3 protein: CASTIGGGPGETQYF
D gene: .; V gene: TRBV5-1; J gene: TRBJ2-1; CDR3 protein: CASSMSHRVGEQFF
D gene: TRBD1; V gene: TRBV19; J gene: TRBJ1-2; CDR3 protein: CASNPRGQAVSGGYTF
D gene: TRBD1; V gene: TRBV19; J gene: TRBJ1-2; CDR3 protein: CASSREGQGAATF
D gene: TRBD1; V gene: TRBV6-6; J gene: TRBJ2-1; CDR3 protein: CASSPRTGAVNEQFF
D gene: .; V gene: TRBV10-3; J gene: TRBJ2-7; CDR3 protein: CAIRRFLGQNSYEQYF
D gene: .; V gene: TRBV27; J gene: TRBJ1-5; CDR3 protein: CASSLLGQPQHF
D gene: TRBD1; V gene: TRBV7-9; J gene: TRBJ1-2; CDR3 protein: CASSLKGQGNGYTF
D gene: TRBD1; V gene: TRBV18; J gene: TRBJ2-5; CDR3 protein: CASSRETGKGETQYF
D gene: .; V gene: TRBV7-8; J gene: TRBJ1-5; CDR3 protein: CASSFTHQGLQPQHF
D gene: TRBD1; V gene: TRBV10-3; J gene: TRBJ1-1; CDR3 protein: CAITSGTGGTEAFF
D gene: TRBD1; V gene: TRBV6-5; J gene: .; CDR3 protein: CASSRDSYEQYF
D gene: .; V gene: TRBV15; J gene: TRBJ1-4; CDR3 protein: CATSRDIPGPHEKLFF
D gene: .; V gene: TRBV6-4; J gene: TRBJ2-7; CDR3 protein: CASSDDRDNSYEQYF
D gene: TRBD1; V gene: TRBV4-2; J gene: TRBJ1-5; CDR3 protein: CASSRSGGNQPQHF
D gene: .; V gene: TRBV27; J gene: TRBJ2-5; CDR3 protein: CASSQVERLETQYF
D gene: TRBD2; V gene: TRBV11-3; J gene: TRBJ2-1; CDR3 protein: CASSLGTIGNNEQFF
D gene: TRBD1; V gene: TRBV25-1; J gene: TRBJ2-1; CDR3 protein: CASSSAGDSQFF
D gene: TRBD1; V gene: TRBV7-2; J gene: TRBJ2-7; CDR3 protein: CASSRTGLSSYEQYF
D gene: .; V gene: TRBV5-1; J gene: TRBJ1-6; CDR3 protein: CASSLEGLYNSPLHF
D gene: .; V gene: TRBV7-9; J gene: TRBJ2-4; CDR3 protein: CASSPSSWAKNIQYF
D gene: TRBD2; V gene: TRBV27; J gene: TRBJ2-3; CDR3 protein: CASSLSRAGGTDTQYF
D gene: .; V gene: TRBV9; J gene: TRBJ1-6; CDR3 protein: CASTRANSNNSPLHF
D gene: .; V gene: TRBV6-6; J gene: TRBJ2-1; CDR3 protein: CASSFNQEQWVF
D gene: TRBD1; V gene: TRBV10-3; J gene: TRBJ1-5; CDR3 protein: CAISGTGPDQPQHF
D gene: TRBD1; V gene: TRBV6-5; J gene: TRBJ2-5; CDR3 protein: CASRTTDRVETQYF